This T cell receptor (beta chain) was retrieved from a study of tumor-infiltrating lymphocytes in primary liver carcinoma (dated by TCRdb to between 2016 and 2019). Background on the whole study: Of the five patients, three men and two women aged 30 to 69 years, four had hepatocellular carcinoma and one had combined HCC and intrahepatic cholangiocarcinoma. The five patients had tumors staged T1-T3 N0M0, with maximum diameters ranging from about 4.2 to 11 cm. Each sample produced roughly 3.65 to 8 million productive TCRbeta reads, and read depth showed no significant difference between tissue types. Across five regions of each liver tumor, along with adjacent normal tissue and blood, the study brought together TCRbeta repertoire sequencing, expression microarrays and whole-exome sequencing. A total of 35 specimens from 5 patients underwent TCRbeta repertoire sequencing, comprising 25 tumor regions, 5 adjacent noncancerous liver tissues and 5 peripheral blood samples. To link TCRbeta repertoire diversity to the local molecular phenotype, the approximately 25 tumor region samples were profiled with Agilent mRNA microarrays. Reproducibility between technical replicate repertoires was high, with correlation coefficients above 0.95 and mean shared-clone rates approximately 0.88.

As to this clonotype: Its target antigen remains unknown. Nothing much larger sits one base from this clone, and base qualities are not available.

Total RNA and DNA were co-extracted from roughly 20-30 mg of bulk tissue with the AllPrep DNA/RNA mini kit, without cell sorting. Between late 2015 and March 2016, a handful of patients in China with histopathologically diagnosed primary liver carcinoma had surgical resection. Chronic HBV infection was present in the patients, and the patients were treatment-naive at sampling. Five spatially separated regions were sampled from each tumor: the superior, inferior, left-lateral and right-lateral poles, plus the tumor centre. According to histology, viable tumor cells made up more than 85% of every tumor sample. Fresh tumor and adjacent tissue pieces were bisected, with one half stored in RNAlater at -80 degrees C and the other half sent for histology. Starting from about 500 ng total RNA, TCRbeta-specific cDNA was produced by reverse transcription with a constant-region primer and ProtoScript II reverse transcriptase. Three nested multiplex PCR rounds, following a slightly modified ARM-PCR procedure, were used to build the TCRbeta libraries. The first two PCR rounds used multiplex TRBV1-TRBV30 forward primers with a Cbeta reverse primer, each for roughly 10 cycles. Sample barcodes and Illumina adapters were attached in a final 25-cycle PCR using Deep VentR polymerase. Amplicons of 200-500 bp were gel-purified with a QIAquick gel extraction kit before sequencing. An Illumina HiSeq 2500 was used to sequence the TCRbeta amplicons, generating 250-bp paired-end reads. Per the source publication's procedure: Reads were quality-trimmed with Trimmomatic v0.33, and paired reads were merged with FLASH v1.2.11 to recover full CDR3 sequences. V, D and J germline segments were assigned to the rearranged TCRbeta sequences using MiGEC v1.2.1b. Clonotype statistics and Shannon-Wiener diversity indices were calculated with VDJtools v1.0.0. Except for diversity analysis, only the 250 most abundant clonotypes of each sample were used in subsequent analyses to reduce sampling bias. TCRdb applied fastp at Q25 and MiXCR to the public reads, then kept only in-frame beta chains. Rows are unified per CDR3 protein, each entry keeping the most common DNA and genes. TCRdb, rather than the study authors, made the V and J calls. The sample table holds roughly 100,000 distinct CDR3 sequences, of which around 80% were seen once. Clones ranked in the top ten supply approximately 20% of the sample.

Here is what the overall study found, with its caveats: With just 4 or 5 patients in the study, the authors point out that the findings should be validated in a larger study. Because the samples were bulk and unsorted, CD4+ and CD8+ T cell repertoires could not be compared. Repertoire overlap was higher between tumor regions (mean about 36%) than tumor-adjacent (approximately 17%) or tumor-blood (about 15%) pairs, consistent with antigen-driven expansion. Only about 8-25% of top clones were present in all five regions of a tumor, suggesting spatial heterogeneity of tumor-infiltrating T cells. Compared with blood, tumors had a significantly larger share of the repertoire taken up by the top 250 clones (p = 0.039). Only the TCR beta chain was sequenced, which likely underestimates true repertoire diversity because unpaired alpha chains were not captured.

The CDR3 starts with the cysteine, ends with the phenylalanine, and has 15 residues. Only CDR3 DNA remains: 45 bases, in frame from the first base. CDR1 and CDR2 (SQVTM, ANQGSEA) derive from the germline V gene. Recombination connected TRBV29-1 to TRBJ2-5; 8 central nucleotides agree with TRBD2. The clonotype was recovered from a middle-aged man with primary liver carcinoma and hepatitis B virus infection. The sample taken for sequencing was liver tumor tissue from sampling region 3. The cell subset or site label corresponds to: tumor region T3, left-lateral pole. The nucleotide sequence is TGCAGGGTTCGGGCCAGCGGGAGTTGGGCAGAGACCCAGTACTTC. Translation gives CRVRASGSWAETQYF. The variable domain in full, with residues beyond the CDR3 obtained from the reference TRBV29-1 and TRBJ2-5 genes, is SAVISQKPSRDICQRGTSLTIQCQVDSQVTMMFWYRQQPGQSLTLIATANQGSEATYESGFVIDKFPISRPNLTFSTLTVSNMSPEDSSIYLCRVRASGSWAETQYFGPGTRLLVL.